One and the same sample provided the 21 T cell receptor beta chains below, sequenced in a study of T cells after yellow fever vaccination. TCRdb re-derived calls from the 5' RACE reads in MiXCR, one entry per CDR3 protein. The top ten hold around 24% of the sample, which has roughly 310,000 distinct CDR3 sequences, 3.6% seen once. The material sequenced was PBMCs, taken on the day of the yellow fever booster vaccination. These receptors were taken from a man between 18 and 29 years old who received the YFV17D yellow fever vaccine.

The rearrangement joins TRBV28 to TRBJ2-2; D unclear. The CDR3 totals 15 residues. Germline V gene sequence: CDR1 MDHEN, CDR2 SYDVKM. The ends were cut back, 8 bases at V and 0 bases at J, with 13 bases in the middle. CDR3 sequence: CASHPESANTGELFF. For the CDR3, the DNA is TGTGCCAGCCACCCGGAGAGCGCGAACACCGGGGAGCTGTTTTTT. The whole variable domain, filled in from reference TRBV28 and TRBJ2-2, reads DVKVTQSSRYLVKRTGEKVFLECVQDMDHENMFWYRQDPGLGLRLIYFSYDVKMKEKGDIPEGYSVSREKKERFSLILESASTNQTSMYLCASHPESANTGELFFGEGSRLTVL.

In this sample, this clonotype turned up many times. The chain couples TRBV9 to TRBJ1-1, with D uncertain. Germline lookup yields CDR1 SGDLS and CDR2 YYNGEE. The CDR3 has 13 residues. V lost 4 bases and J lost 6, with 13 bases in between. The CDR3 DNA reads TGTGCCAGCAGCACCCCAGGTAGGGCTGAAGCTTTCTTT. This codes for CASSTPGRAEAFF.

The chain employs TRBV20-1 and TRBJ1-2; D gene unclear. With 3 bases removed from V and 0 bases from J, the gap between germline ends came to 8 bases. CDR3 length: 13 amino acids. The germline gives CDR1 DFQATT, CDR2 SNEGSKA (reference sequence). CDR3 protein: CSARRGANYGYTF. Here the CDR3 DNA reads TGCAGTGCTAGGAGAGGAGCTAACTATGGCTACACCTTC.

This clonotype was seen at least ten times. The DNA for the CDR3 is TGCGCCAGCAGCACGGGACAGCTCTCCTACGAGCAGTACTTC. This gives the protein CASSTGQLSYEQYF. The gene calls are TRBV5-1 and TRBJ2-7; 7 positions match TRBD1. After removal of 4 bases from V and 0 bases from J, the junction contained 4 bases not matched to a gene. Germline assignment: CDR1 SGHRS and CDR2 YFSETQ. This CDR3 region has 14 residues.

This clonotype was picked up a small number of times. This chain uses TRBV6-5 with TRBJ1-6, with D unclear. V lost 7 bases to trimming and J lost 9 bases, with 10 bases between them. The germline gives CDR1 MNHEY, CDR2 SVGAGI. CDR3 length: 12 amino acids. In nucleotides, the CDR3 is TGTGCCAGCACCCCAGGCGGTTCACCCCTCCACTTT. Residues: CASTPGGSPLHF.

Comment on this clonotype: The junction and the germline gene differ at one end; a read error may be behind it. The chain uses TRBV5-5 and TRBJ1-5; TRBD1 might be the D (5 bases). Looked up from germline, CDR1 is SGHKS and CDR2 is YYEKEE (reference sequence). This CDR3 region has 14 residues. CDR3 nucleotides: TGTGCCCGCAGCCATTGGGGGGGTCGTCAGCCCCAGCATTTT. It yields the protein CARSHWGGRQPQHF. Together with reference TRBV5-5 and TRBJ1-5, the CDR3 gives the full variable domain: DAGVTQSPTHLIKTRGQQVTLRCSPISGHKSVSWYQQVLGQGPQFIFQYYEKEERGRGNFPDRFSARQFPNYSSELNVNALLLGDSALYLCARSHWGGRQPQHFGDGTRLSIL.

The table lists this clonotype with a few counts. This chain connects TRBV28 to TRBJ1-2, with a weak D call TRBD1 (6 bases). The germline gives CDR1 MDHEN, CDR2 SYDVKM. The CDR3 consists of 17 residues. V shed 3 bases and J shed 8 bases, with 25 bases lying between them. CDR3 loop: CASSLEQVWGAFGGYTF. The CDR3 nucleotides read TGTGCCAGCAGTTTGGAACAAGTGTGGGGGGCCTTCGGCGGCTACACCTTC.

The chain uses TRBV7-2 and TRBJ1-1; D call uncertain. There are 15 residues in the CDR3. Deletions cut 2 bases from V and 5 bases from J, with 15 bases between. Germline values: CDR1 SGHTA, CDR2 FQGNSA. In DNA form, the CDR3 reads TGTGCCAGCAGCTTACAGCCAATCAAAGGGACTGAAGCTTTCTTT. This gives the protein CASSLQPIKGTEAFF.

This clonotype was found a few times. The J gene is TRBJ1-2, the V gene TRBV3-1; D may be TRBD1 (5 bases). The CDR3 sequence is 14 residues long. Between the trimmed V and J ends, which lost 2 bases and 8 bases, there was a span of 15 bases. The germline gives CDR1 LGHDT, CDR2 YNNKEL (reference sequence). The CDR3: CASSQQGAFRGYTF. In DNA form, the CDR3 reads TGTGCCAGCAGCCAACAGGGCGCCTTTCGAGGCTACACCTTC. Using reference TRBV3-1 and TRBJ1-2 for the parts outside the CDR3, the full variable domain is DTAVSQTPKYLVTQMGNDKSIKCEQNLGHDTMYWYKQDSKKFLKIMFSYNNKELIINETVPNRFSPKSPDKAHLNLHINSLELGDSAVYFCASSQQGAFRGYTFGSGTRLTVV.

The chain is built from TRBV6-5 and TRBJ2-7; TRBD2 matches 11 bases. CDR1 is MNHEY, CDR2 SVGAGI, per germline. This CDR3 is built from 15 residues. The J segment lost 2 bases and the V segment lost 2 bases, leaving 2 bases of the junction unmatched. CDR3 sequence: CASSYVSGGAYEQYF. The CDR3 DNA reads TGTGCCAGCAGTTACGTTAGCGGGGGGGCCTACGAGCAGTACTTC.

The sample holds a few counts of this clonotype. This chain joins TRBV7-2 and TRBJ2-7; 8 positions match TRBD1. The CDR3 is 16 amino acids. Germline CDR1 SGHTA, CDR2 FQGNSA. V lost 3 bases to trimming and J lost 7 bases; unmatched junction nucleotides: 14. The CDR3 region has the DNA TGTGCCAGCAGCTTCCCACCTGGACAGGGCCCTCGGGAGCAGTACTTC. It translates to CASSFPPGQGPREQYF.

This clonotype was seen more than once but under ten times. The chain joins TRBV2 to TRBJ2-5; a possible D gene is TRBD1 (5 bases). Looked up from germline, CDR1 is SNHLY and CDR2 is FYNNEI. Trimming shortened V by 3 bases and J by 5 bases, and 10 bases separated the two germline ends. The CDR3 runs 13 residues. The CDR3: CASSEAGRETQYF. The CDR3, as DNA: TGTGCCAGCAGTGAGGCAGGGCGGGAGACCCAGTACTTC.

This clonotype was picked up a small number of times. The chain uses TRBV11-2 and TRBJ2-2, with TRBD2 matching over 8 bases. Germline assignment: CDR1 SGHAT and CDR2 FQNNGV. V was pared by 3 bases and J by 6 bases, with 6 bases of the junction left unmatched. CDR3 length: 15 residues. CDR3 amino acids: CASSFGLARAGELFF. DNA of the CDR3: TGTGCCAGCAGCTTCGGACTAGCTAGGGCCGGGGAGCTGTTTTTT.

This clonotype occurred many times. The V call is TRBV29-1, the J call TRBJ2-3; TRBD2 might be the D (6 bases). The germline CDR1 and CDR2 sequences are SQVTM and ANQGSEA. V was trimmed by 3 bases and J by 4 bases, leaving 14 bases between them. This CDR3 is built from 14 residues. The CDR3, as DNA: TGCAGCGTTGACTTGGGACTCCCTGCAGATACGCAGTATTTT. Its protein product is CSVDLGLPADTQYF.

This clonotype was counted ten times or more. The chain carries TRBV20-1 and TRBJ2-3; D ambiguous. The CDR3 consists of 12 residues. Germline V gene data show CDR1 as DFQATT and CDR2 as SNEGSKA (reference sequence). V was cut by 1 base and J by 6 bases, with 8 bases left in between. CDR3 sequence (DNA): TGCAGTGCTAGAGCATTCCGCGATACGCAGTATTTT. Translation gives CSARAFRDTQYF.

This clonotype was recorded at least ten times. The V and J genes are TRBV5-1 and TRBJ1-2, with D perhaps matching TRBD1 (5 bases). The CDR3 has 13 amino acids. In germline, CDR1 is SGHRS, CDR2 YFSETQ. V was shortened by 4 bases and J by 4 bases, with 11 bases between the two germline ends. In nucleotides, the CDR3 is TGCGCCAGCAGCGTCGACAGTTCCTATGGCTACACCTTC. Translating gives CASSVDSSYGYTF.

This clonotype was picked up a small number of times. CDR3 bases: TGTGCCAGCAGTTGGGCAGGCACAGATACGCAGTATTTT. Translating gives CASSWAGTDTQYF. The chain joins TRBV12-3 or TRBV12-4 to TRBJ2-3; D gene uncertain. The V end lost 4 bases, the J end lost 1 base, and 6 bases lay between the germline ends. The CDR3 runs to 13 residues.

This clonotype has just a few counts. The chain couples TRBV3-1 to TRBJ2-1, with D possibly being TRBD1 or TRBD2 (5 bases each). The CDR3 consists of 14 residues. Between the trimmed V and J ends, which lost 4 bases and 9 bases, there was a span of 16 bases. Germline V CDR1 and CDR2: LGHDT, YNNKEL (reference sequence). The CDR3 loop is CASSPGASEGEQFF. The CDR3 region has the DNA TGTGCCAGCAGCCCCGGGGCCTCCGAGGGTGAGCAGTTCTTC.

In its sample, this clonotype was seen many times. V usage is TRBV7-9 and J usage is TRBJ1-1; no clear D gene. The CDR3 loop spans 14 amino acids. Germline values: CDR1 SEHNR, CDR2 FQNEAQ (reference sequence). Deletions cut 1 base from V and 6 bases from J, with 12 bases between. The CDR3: CASSLEVVSAEAFF. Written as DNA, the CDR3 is TGTGCCAGCAGCTTAGAGGTGGTGTCCGCTGAAGCTTTCTTT. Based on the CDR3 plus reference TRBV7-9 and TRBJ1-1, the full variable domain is DTGVSQNPRHKITKRGQNVTFRCDPISEHNRLYWYRQTLGQGPEFLTYFQNEAQLEKSRLLSDRFSAERPKGSFSTLEIQRTEQGDSAMYLCASSLEVVSAEAFFGQGTRLTVV.

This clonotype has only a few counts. The CDR3 spells CASSETGPEQYV. CDR3 sequence (DNA): TGTGCCAGCAGTGAAACAGGACCCGAGCAGTACGTC. The chain joins TRBV2 to TRBJ2-7, with a possible D match to TRBD1 (5 bases). CDR1 is SNHLY, CDR2 FYNNEI, per germline. The CDR3 extends over 12 amino acids. Trimming left V 2 bases short and J 6 bases short, with 8 bases between.

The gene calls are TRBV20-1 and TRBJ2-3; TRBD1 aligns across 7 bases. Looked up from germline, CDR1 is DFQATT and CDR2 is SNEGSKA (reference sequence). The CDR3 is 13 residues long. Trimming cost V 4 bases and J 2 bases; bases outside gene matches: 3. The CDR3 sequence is CSANQGDTDTQYF. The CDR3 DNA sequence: TGCAGTGCTAACCAGGGGGACACAGATACGCAGTATTTT.